These 8 T cell receptor beta chains originate from one sample sequenced in a study of identifying expanded T cells in peripheral blood. The repertoire was sequenced with immunoSEQ multiplex PCR; TCRdb's copy has only in-frame clones and lacks some. The sample records approximately 100,000 clones, about 89% being singletons. The source material was blood. These receptor sequences come from a person aged 18-70 years in good health.

The V call is TRBV2, the J call TRBJ2-7, with 12 bases matching TRBD2. The CDR3 spans 14 residues. J gave up 2 bases and V 11 bases, and 7 bases lay outside the gene matches. The germline V gene encodes CDR1 SNHLY and CDR2 FYNNEI. CDR3 nucleotide sequence: TGTGCCTTTCGACTAGCGGGGGACCCCTACGAGCAGTACTTC. It is translated as CAFRLAGDPYEQYF.

V usage is TRBV5-1 and J usage is TRBJ2-6; D tentatively reads TRBD1 or TRBD2 (6 bases each). The germline gives CDR1 SGHRS, CDR2 YFSETQ. V lost 0 bases to trimming and J lost 2 bases, with 9 bases between them. The CDR3 extends over 16 amino acids. The DNA of the CDR3 is TGCGCCAGCAGCTTGGCACGGGGGCCTGGGGCCAACGTCCTGACTTTC. Translated, it gives CASSLARGPGANVLTF. The variable domain in full, with the rest retrieved from reference TRBV5-1 and TRBJ2-6, is KAGVTQTPRYLIKTRGQQVTLSCSPISGHRSVSWYQQTPGQGLQFLFEYFSETQRNKGNFPGRFSGRQFSNSRSEMNVSTLELGDSALYLCASSLARGPGANVLTFGAGSRLTVL.

The V call is TRBV7-2, the J call TRBJ2-7, with TRBD2 identical over 9 bases. V trimming: 1 base; J trimming: 6 bases; junction bases outside the gene matches: 10. CDR1 SGHTA and CDR2 FQGNSA come from the germline V gene. The CDR3 is 16 amino acids. In nucleotides, the CDR3 is TGTGCCAGCAGCTTAGTGGTAGGGACTAGCCACGTCGAGCAGTACTTC. The encoded protein is CASSLVVGTSHVEQYF. The whole variable domain, remainder taken from reference TRBV7-2 and TRBJ2-7, is GAGVSQSPSNKVTEKGKDVELRCDPISGHTALYWYRQSLGQGLEFLIYFQGNSAPDKSGLPSDRFSAERTGGSVSTLTIQRTQQEDSAVYLCASSLVVGTSHVEQYFGPGTRLTVT.

V gene TRBV4-3 combines with J gene TRBJ1-4; D uncertain. Trimming cost V 3 bases and J 7 bases, with 9 bases left between them. Germline CDR1 and CDR2: LGHNA and YSLEER. The CDR3 is 13 amino acids. CDR3 DNA sequence: TGCGCCAGCAGCCAGACTCCGGGTGAAAAACTGTTTTTT. Its translation: CASSQTPGEKLFF.

The J gene is TRBJ2-3, the V gene TRBV9, with 9 bases that match TRBD2. In germline, CDR1 is SGDLS, CDR2 YYNGEE. The CDR3 runs 14 residues. Trimming removed 10 bases from V and 7 bases from J; junction bases left unmatched: 13. CDR3 sequence: CAPRAAGGSHTQYF. CDR3 sequence (DNA): TGTGCCCCTCGTGCGGCGGGGGGGTCACATACGCAGTATTTT.

The chain has TRBV7-8 and TRBJ1-2, with D tentatively TRBD1 (6 bases). The V and J ends lost 2 bases and 4 bases respectively, with 17 bases between them. This CDR3 contains 16 residues. The germline V gene encodes CDR1 SGHVS and CDR2 FQNEAQ. CDR3 bases: TGTGCCAGCAGCTTAAAAAGACAGGAACTGGGCTATGGCTACACCTTC. This encodes CASSLKRQELGYGYTF. The full variable domain, in which reference TRBV7-8 and TRBJ1-2 provide the parts outside the CDR3, is GAGVSQSPRYKVAKRGQDVALRCDPISGHVSLFWYQQALGQGPEFLTYFQNEAQLDKSGLPSDRFFAERPEGSVSTLKIQRTQQEDSAVYLCASSLKRQELGYGYTFGSGTRLTVV.

The V call is TRBV12-5, the J call TRBJ2-5; possibly TRBD2 for D (6 bases). The CDR3 is 19 amino acids. The germline V and J ends were trimmed by 0 bases and 2 bases, with 22 bases remaining between them. CDR1 and CDR2 from the germline V gene are LGHNT and FRNRAP. The CDR3 protein is CASGLVPDGVAVDQETQYF. The CDR3 DNA reads TGTGCTAGTGGTTTGGTCCCGGACGGTGTAGCGGTTGATCAAGAGACCCAGTACTTC.

In its sample, this clone was seen once. This chain joins TRBV9 and TRBJ1-4; no clear D. V lost 0 bases and J 3 bases, leaving 12 bases between the germline ends. Germline V gives CDR1 SGDLS, CDR2 YYNGEE. This CDR3 spans 16 amino acids. CDR3 nucleotides: TGTGCCAGCAGCGTAGCTGGGAGGGCGGCTAATGAAAAACTGTTTTTT. The encoded protein is CASSVAGRAANEKLFF.